The 19 T cell receptor beta chains listed next were all sequenced from one sample in a study of cytomegalovirus exposure and HLA in healthy donors. PCR was performed using 60 Vbeta and 13 Jbeta primers. Profiling relied on immunoSEQ multiplex PCR, and the TCRdb table lists in-frame clones only, not all of them. The sample carries about 220,000 clones, roughly 82% recorded once. The sample was PBMCs. These receptors came from a woman in her thirties or forties in good health and CMV-seropositive.

The gene calls are TRBV27 and TRBJ1-3; TRBD1 matches at 9 bases. Germline V gene data show CDR1 as MNHEY and CDR2 as SMNVEV (reference sequence). The CDR3 covers 15 residues. The V gene end was trimmed by 4 bases and the J gene end by 2 bases; junction bases not matched to a gene: 3. Written as DNA, the CDR3 is TGTGCCAGCAGTTCTAGGACAGGGGCTGGAAACACCATATATTTT. It codes for CASSSRTGAGNTIYF.

This rearrangement joins TRBV4-2 to TRBJ2-2; TRBD2 is a possible D gene (5 bases). This CDR3 has 15 residues. Germline V gene data show CDR1 as LGHNA and CDR2 as YNFKEQ. Trimming pared 4 bases from V and 6 bases from J, leaving 15 bases between. The CDR3, as DNA: TGTGCCAGCAGCCCGAACACCAACGGGGCCGGGGAGCTGTTTTTT. Its protein product is CASSPNTNGAGELFF.

The chain has TRBV2 and TRBJ2-7; D may be TRBD1 (5 bases). The CDR3 loop spans 12 amino acids. V was shortened by 6 bases and J by 7 bases, with 13 bases between the two germline ends. Germline V gene sequence: CDR1 SNHLY, CDR2 FYNNEI. The CDR3 loop is CASRPQGPEQYF. CDR3 in DNA: TGTGCCAGCAGACCCCAGGGCCCAGAGCAGTACTTC.

This clone was observed a single time. The chain carries TRBV7-2 and TRBJ1-3; D perhaps matches TRBD1 (6 bases). The germline V and J ends were trimmed by 1 base and 2 bases, with 12 bases remaining between them. The CDR3 loop spans 16 amino acids. Germline CDR1 reads SGHTA; CDR2 reads FQGNSA. For the CDR3, the DNA is TGTGCCAGCAGCTTAGTATCAGGGGCGGCTGGAAACACCATATATTTT. Protein product: CASSLVSGAAGNTIYF.

The chain links TRBV11-3 to TRBJ1-1, with a weak D call TRBD1 (5 bases). The V and J ends lost 5 bases and 1 base respectively, with 11 bases between them. This CDR3 is 14 amino acids long. Germline V gene lookup returns CDR1 SGHNT and CDR2 YENEEA. The CDR3 loop is CASSQQVSNTEAFF. The CDR3 nucleotides read TGTGCCAGCAGCCAACAGGTCTCGAACACTGAAGCTTTCTTT.

About this clone: The junction departs from the called germline gene at one end, perhaps through a read error. This chain joins TRBV30 and TRBJ1-6; 7 bases are a match to TRBD1. Per germline, CDR1 GTSNPN and CDR2 SVGIG (reference sequence). CDR3 length: 13 amino acids. CDR3 nucleotide sequence: TGTGCCTGGGCGGGACAGAGGAATTCACCCTTCCACTTT. This encodes CAWAGQRNSPFHF.

The chain carries TRBV9 and TRBJ1-1, with D possibly matching TRBD1 (6 bases). Per the germline V gene, CDR1 is SGDLS and CDR2 is YYNGEE. The CDR3 sequence is 12 residues long. The V end lost 3 bases, the J end lost 4 bases, and 7 bases lay between the germline ends. Here the CDR3 DNA reads TGTGCCAGCAGCGACAGGGTCACTGAAGCTTTCTTT. Amino acids: CASSDRVTEAFF. Together with reference TRBV9 and TRBJ1-1, the CDR3 gives the full variable domain: DSGVTQTPKHLITATGQRVTLRCSPRSGDLSVYWYQQSLDQGLQFLIQYYNGEERAKGNILERFSAQQFPDLHSELNLSSLELGDSALYFCASSDRVTEAFFGQGTRLTVV.

The V call is TRBV29-1, the J call TRBJ1-1; D is uncertain. Looked up from germline, CDR1 is SQVTM and CDR2 is ANQGSEA. This CDR3 contains 10 residues. The ends were cut back, 6 bases at V and 7 bases at J, with 9 bases in the middle. In DNA form, the CDR3 reads TGCAGCGTCAGGTACGGTGAAGCTTTCTTT. Translated, it gives CSVRYGEAFF.

The chain carries TRBV19 and TRBJ2-3, with TRBD2 identical over 8 bases. The CDR3 length is 14 residues. Germline CDR1 reads LNHDA; CDR2 reads SQIVND (reference sequence). After removal of 4 bases from V and 5 bases from J, the junction contained 5 bases not matched to a gene. CDR3 DNA sequence: TGTGCCAGTAGTAGCGGGAGGCAGAAAGATACGCAGTATTTT. Its translation: CASSSGRQKDTQYF.

The rearrangement links TRBV7-9 to TRBJ1-4; 9 bases agree with TRBD1. Germline V gene data show CDR1 as SEHNR and CDR2 as FQNEAQ (reference sequence). V lost 6 bases and J lost 5; bases outside the gene matches: 7. This CDR3 comprises 15 residues. The CDR3 sequence is CASSSGQGMNEKLFF. Here the CDR3 DNA reads TGTGCCAGCAGTTCTGGACAGGGGATGAATGAAAAACTGTTTTTT. The variable domain in full, with the rest retrieved from reference TRBV7-9 and TRBJ1-4, is DTGVSQNPRHKITKRGQNVTFRCDPISEHNRLYWYRQTLGQGPEFLTYFQNEAQLEKSRLLSDRFSAERPKGSFSTLEIQRTEQGDSAMYLCASSSGQGMNEKLFFGSGTQLSVL.

This clone has a single count. V usage is TRBV4-3 and J usage is TRBJ2-1, with TRBD2 matching over 8 bases. The CDR3 extends over 16 amino acids. The V segment lost 3 bases and the J segment 5 bases; nucleotides outside the gene matches: 9. Looked up from germline, CDR1 is LGHNA and CDR2 is YSLEER. CDR3 amino acids: CASSQGAGVVNNEQFF. The CDR3 region has the DNA TGCGCCAGCAGCCAGGGAGCGGGGGTCGTAAACAATGAGCAGTTCTTC.

CDR3 nucleotides: TGTGCCAGCAGCGCCCGACAGGGGGTTTATGGCTCACCCCTCCACTTT. Protein product: CASSARQGVYGSPLHF. The chain joins TRBV9 to TRBJ1-6, with 9 nucleotides matching TRBD1. With 3 bases clipped from V and 10 bases from J, the junction kept 11 bases outside the gene matches. Germline CDR1 SGDLS, CDR2 YYNGEE. CDR3 length equals 16 residues. Using reference TRBV9 and TRBJ1-6 for the parts outside the CDR3, the full variable domain is DSGVTQTPKHLITATGQRVTLRCSPRSGDLSVYWYQQSLDQGLQFLIQYYNGEERAKGNILERFSAQQFPDLHSELNLSSLELGDSALYFCASSARQGVYGSPLHFGNGTRLTVT.

This sequence joins TRBV6-6 and TRBJ2-5; TRBD1 matches at 7 bases. Germline V gene data show CDR1 as MNHNY and CDR2 as SVGAGI (reference sequence). V shed 5 bases, J shed 4 bases, and the junction held 10 bases outside the gene matches. CDR3 size: 15 residues. CDR3 DNA sequence: TGTGCCAGCAGTATCCTGACAGGGACGGGAGAGACCCAGTACTTC. Amino acid sequence: CASSILTGTGETQYF.

The table lists this clone with a few counts. Written as DNA, the CDR3 is TGCAGCGTGGGAGGCAGGGAGGTCGGGGAGCTGTTTTTT. This gives the protein CSVGGREVGELFF. The genes are TRBV29-1 and TRBJ2-2, with D possibly being TRBD2 (6 bases). Trimming cost V 6 bases and J 7 bases, with 15 bases left between them. The V gene's germline CDR1 is SQVTM and CDR2 ANQGSEA. The length of the CDR3 is 13 residues.

This clone was picked up a small number of times. The DNA for the CDR3 is TGTGCCAGCAGCCCGTCCTGGACAGGGGGTTTTGAAGCTTTCTTT. Amino acid sequence: CASSPSWTGGFEAFF. The chain couples TRBV7-8 to TRBJ1-1, with TRBD1 matching 10 bases. The trim removed 5 bases at V and 7 bases at J, leaving 10 bases unmatched. Germline CDR1 SGHVS, CDR2 FQNEAQ. This CDR3 is built from 15 residues.

This clone was seen only once. This sequence joins TRBV4-2 and TRBJ2-3, with 9 bases lining up with TRBD2. CDR3 size: 15 residues. V trimming: 6 bases; J trimming: 10 bases; junction bases outside the gene matches: 14. In germline, CDR1 is LGHNA, CDR2 YNFKEQ. The CDR3 DNA reads TGTGCCAGCAGGGTATCTAGCGGGACAGTGGGGGCGCAGTATTTT. Translating it yields CASRVSSGTVGAQYF.

The chain recombines TRBV4-1 with TRBJ2-7; 9 nucleotides agree with TRBD1. This CDR3 has 16 residues. Germline loops: CDR1 MGHRA, CDR2 YSYEKL. With V trimmed by 2 bases and J by 4 bases, 9 bases remained unmatched. CDR3 amino acids: CASSQLSQGAGYEQYF. The CDR3 region has the DNA TGCGCCAGCAGCCAATTATCACAGGGGGCGGGGTACGAGCAGTACTTC.

The chain employs TRBV27 and TRBJ1-5; D remains unclear. The CDR3 covers 13 residues. Looked up from germline, CDR1 is MNHEY and CDR2 is SMNVEV (reference sequence). V was pared by 5 bases and J by 5 bases, with 10 bases between. The CDR3: CASSLGRDQPQHF. The CDR3 coding sequence is TGTGCCAGCAGTCTAGGGAGGGATCAGCCCCAGCATTTT.

The chain employs TRBV6-6 and TRBJ1-2; a weak D match, TRBD1 (5 bases). With 2 bases removed from V and 3 bases from J, the gap between germline ends came to 13 bases. The germline V gene encodes CDR1 MNHNY and CDR2 SVGAGI (reference sequence). CDR3 size: 15 residues. This chain's CDR3 is CASSYARGGDYGYTF. The CDR3 DNA is TGTGCCAGCAGTTACGCCCGTGGGGGGGACTATGGCTACACCTTC.